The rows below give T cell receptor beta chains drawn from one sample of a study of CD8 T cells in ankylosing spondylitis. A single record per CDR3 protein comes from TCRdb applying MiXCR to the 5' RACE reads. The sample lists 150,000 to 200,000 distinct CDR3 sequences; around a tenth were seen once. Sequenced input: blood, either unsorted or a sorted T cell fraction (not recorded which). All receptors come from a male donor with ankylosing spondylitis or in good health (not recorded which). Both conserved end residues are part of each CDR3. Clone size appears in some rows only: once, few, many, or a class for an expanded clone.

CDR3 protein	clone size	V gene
CASSLSGGTYSYNEQFF	many	TRBV5-1
CASSPNGGPSPGELFF	many	TRBV5-1
CASSLNAGDQPQHF	many	TRBV5-1
CSARGTLNTEAFF	-	TRBV29-1
CAILRGGTYEQYF	many	TRBV10-3
CASSSRTDRRSPLHF	-	TRBV12-3/TRBV12-4
CASSFGPAKETQYF	-	TRBV12-3/TRBV12-4
CASSLTGEMNTEAFF	few	TRBV12-3/TRBV12-4
CASSVDGRGFRDTEAFF	many	TRBV9
CASSVNPRTGDSSTDTQYF	many	TRBV9
CSAGGQGVTNEKLFF	many	TRBV20-1
CASSRDRFDEQFF	-	TRBV12-3/TRBV12-4
CASSGSTGWNTEAFF	few	TRBV10-2